Below, one T cell receptor (beta chain) is given with its context. What it recognizes is unknown. In germline, CDR1 is SEHNR, CDR2 FQNEAQ (reference sequence). The CDR3 length is 13 residues. The V end lost 6 bases, the J end lost 8 bases, and 14 bases lay between the germline ends. This record comes from a study of cytomegalovirus exposure and HLA in healthy donors. Findings of the study overall: A later analysis reportedly found that, within productive TCRs, an Asian-associated ancestry cluster had fewer N-insertions than the mean observed across the roughly 700 donors.

PCR employed 60 Vbeta and 13 Jbeta primers. Clones were read by immunoSEQ multiplex PCR, and TCRdb kept only the in-frame ones, dropping some. The table shows some 100,000 clones, with approximately 75% occurring only once. Donors counted as nominally healthy when sampled, yet unrecorded immune exposures were likely. The specimen was PBMCs. The V call is TRBV7-9, the J call TRBJ1-5; unclear D gene. The sequence came from a middle-aged man in good health and CMV-seropositive. The CDR3 is CASRQSHLEPQHF. Written as DNA, the CDR3 is TGTGCCAGCAGACAATCCCATCTCGAGCCCCAGCATTTT.